This T cell receptor (beta chain) was sequenced during a study of shared clonotypes between healthy human individuals. At deep level, the assay was performed. Profiling relied on immunoSEQ multiplex PCR, and the TCRdb table lists in-frame clones only, not all of them. The sample contains approximately 2,200,000 clones, about 92% of which appear only once. CDR3 size: 14 residues. V shed 0 bases and J 7 bases; nucleotides not matched to a gene: 5. Germline lookup yields CDR1 SGHTA and CDR2 FQGNSA. Study-wide results and caveats: Naive subsets, compared against memory subsets, generally had larger estimated richness values.

CD45RO-negative, CCR7-selected cells formed the naive CD8 fraction, which excluded terminally differentiated effector memory CD45RA+ cells. Comments on this clone: The antigen is unknown.

Sequenced material: naive CD8+ T cells from PBMCs. The receptor was isolated from a man younger than 35 in good health. Some clones in this sample may be carry-over from other donors' samples. The rearrangement links TRBV7-2 to TRBJ1-1; 7 bases align to TRBD1. CDR3 sequence (DNA): TGTGCCAGCAGCTTAGCGGACAGGCATAATGAAGCTTTCTTT. Translated: CASSLADRHNEAFF.